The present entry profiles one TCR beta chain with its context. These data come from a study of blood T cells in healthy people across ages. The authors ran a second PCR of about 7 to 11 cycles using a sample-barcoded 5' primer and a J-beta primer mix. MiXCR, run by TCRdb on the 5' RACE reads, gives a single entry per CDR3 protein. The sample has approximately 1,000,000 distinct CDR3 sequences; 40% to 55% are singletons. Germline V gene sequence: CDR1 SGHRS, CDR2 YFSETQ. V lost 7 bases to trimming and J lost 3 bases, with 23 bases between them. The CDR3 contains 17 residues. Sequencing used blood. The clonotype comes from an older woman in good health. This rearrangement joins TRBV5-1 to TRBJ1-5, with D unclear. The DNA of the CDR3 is TGCGCCAGCGGCGATCGAGGACGGCAGGAAGACAATCAGCCCCAGCATTTT. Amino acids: CASGDRGRQEDNQPQHF. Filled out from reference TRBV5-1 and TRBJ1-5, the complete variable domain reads KAGVTQTPRYLIKTRGQQVTLSCSPISGHRSVSWYQQTPGQGLQFLFEYFSETQRNKGNFPGRFSGRQFSNSRSEMNVSTLELGDSALYLCASGDRGRQEDNQPQHFGDGTRLSIL.